Shown below are 31 T cell receptor beta chains from a single sample sequenced in a study of cytomegalovirus exposure and HLA in healthy donors. The PCR made use of 60 Vbeta and 13 Jbeta primers. Assay: immunoSEQ multiplex PCR; the TCRdb copy retains only in-frame clones and omits some. The table includes some 120,000 clones, about 66% detected once. The specimen was PBMCs. The origin of the receptors is a man younger than 40 in good health and CMV-seropositive.

The chain employs TRBV30 and TRBJ2-7; maybe TRBD2 (6 bases). This CDR3 comprises 14 residues. V lost 1 base to trimming and J lost 1 base, with 11 bases between them. In germline, CDR1 is GTSNPN, CDR2 SVGIG (reference sequence). The CDR3 DNA reads TGTGCCTGGAGTGAGGGCGGGATTTCCTACGAGCAGTACTTC. It translates to CAWSEGGISYEQYF.

This clone is a singleton in its sample. This sequence joins TRBV27 and TRBJ1-3, with 9 nucleotides matching TRBD1. Germline V gene lookup returns CDR1 MNHEY and CDR2 SMNVEV (reference sequence). V dropped 5 bases and J dropped 0; count of bases not matched to a gene: 8. The CDR3 spans 17 residues. CDR3 in amino acids: CASSRVGTGYSGNTIYF. The CDR3 DNA reads as TGTGCCAGCAGTCGAGTAGGGACAGGGTACTCTGGAAACACCATATATTTT.

The V call is TRBV6-5, the J call TRBJ2-1; 10 bases line up with TRBD2. V was clipped by 4 bases and J by 1 base; unmatched bases: 4. The CDR3 is 16 residues long. Germline assignment: CDR1 MNHEY and CDR2 SVGAGI. Written as DNA, the CDR3 is TGTGCCAGCAGTTTACTAGCGGGGTCTTCCTACAATGAGCAGTTCTTC. Amino acid sequence: CASSLLAGSSYNEQFF.

The chain uses TRBV9 and TRBJ1-4, with 7 bases that match TRBD1. Germline CDR1 reads SGDLS; CDR2 reads YYNGEE. The CDR3 consists of 16 residues. Losses at the gene ends were 0 bases for V and 5 bases for J; bases not matched to a gene: 7. CDR3 residues: CASSVGITGENEKLFF. CDR3 bases: TGTGCCAGCAGCGTAGGGATCACAGGGGAAAATGAAAAACTGTTTTTT.

This chain connects TRBV7-3 to TRBJ2-3; D is unclear. V lost 3 bases and J lost 4, with 11 bases in between. The CDR3 is made up of 14 amino acids. The germline gives CDR1 SGHTA, CDR2 FQGTGA. CDR3 nucleotides: TGTGCCAGCAGCTTGACCCCAGGCCCAGATACGCAGTATTTT. Its protein is CASSLTPGPDTQYF. Full variable domain (rest looked up from reference TRBV7-3 and TRBJ2-3): GAGVSQTPSNKVTEKGKYVELRCDPISGHTALYWYRQSLGQGPEFLIYFQGTGAADDSGLPNDRFFAVRPEGSVSTLKIQRTERGDSAVYLCASSLTPGPDTQYFGPGTRLTVL.

This sequence joins TRBV5-1 and TRBJ2-5, with 10 nucleotides matching TRBD1. This CDR3 contains 16 residues. Per germline, CDR1 SGHRS and CDR2 YFSETQ. Trimming at V came to 0 bases and at J to 8 bases, leaving 10 bases not matched to a gene. CDR3 sequence reads: CASSLDGGTGAGTQYF. CDR3 nucleotides: TGCGCCAGCAGCTTGGACGGTGGGACAGGGGCGGGAACCCAGTACTTC. Drawing the rest from reference TRBV5-1 and TRBJ2-5, the complete variable domain is KAGVTQTPRYLIKTRGQQVTLSCSPISGHRSVSWYQQTPGQGLQFLFEYFSETQRNKGNFPGRFSGRQFSNSRSEMNVSTLELGDSALYLCASSLDGGTGAGTQYFGPGTRLLVL.

The V and J genes are TRBV5-4 and TRBJ2-5; 9 nucleotides match TRBD2. Germline-derived CDR1 and CDR2 are SGHNT and YYREEE (reference sequence). The CDR3 has 15 residues. J was trimmed by 5 bases and V by 4 bases; bases with no gene match: 9. CDR3 in DNA: TGTGCCAGCAGCCTCTATAGCGGGAGTCTGGAGACCCAGTACTTC. Its protein product is CASSLYSGSLETQYF.

The chain carries TRBV7-3 and TRBJ2-2, with 8 bases lining up with TRBD2. This CDR3 contains 16 residues. With V trimmed by 2 bases and J by 7 bases, 9 bases remained unmatched. Looked up from germline, CDR1 is SGHTA and CDR2 is FQGTGA. For the CDR3, the DNA is TGTGCCAGCAGCTTAGCCTCGGGACTAGGGATCGGGGAGCTGTTTTTT. This sequence encodes CASSLASGLGIGELFF.

The gene calls are TRBV7-3 and TRBJ2-1, with a tentative D call TRBD1 (7 bases). Trimming removed 5 bases at V and 10 bases at J, with 15 bases between. Germline V gene data show CDR1 as SGHTA and CDR2 as FQGTGA. CDR3 length equals 13 residues. The CDR3: CASSTQGGGEQFF. Written as DNA, the CDR3 is TGTGCCAGCAGCACCCAGGGGGGCGGGGAGCAGTTCTTC.

In its sample, this clone was seen a few times. This chain connects TRBV27 to TRBJ1-2; D gene unclear. The CDR3 length is 12 residues. Per the germline V gene, CDR1 is MNHEY and CDR2 is SMNVEV (reference sequence). The V gene lost 4 bases and the J gene lost 8 bases, with 11 bases spanning the gap. CDR3 in amino acids: CASSSGKEGYTF. The CDR3 nucleotides read TGTGCCAGCAGTTCCGGGAAGGAAGGCTACACCTTC.

This clone was counted a single time. The gene calls are TRBV18 and TRBJ2-7, with TRBD2 matching 11 bases. The CDR3 totals 15 residues. Germline-derived CDR1 and CDR2 are KGHSH and LQKENI. The V segment lost 3 bases and the J segment 2 bases; nucleotides outside the gene matches: 3. The CDR3 bases are TGTGCCAGCTCACCGACTAGCGGGACCGCCTACGAGCAGTACTTC. It specifies CASSPTSGTAYEQYF.

The J gene is TRBJ1-1, the V gene TRBV11-2; 9 bases are shared with TRBD1. J lost 8 bases, V lost 5 bases, and 12 bases had no gene match. The CDR3 spans 15 residues. The germline V gene has CDR1 SGHAT and CDR2 FQNNGV. The CDR3 loop reads CASSADRGRSTEAFF. The CDR3 DNA reads TGTGCCAGCAGCGCGGACAGGGGAAGGTCGACGGAAGCTTTCTTT.

The chain carries TRBV28 and TRBJ2-7; D remains ambiguous. From germline, CDR1 is MDHEN and CDR2 SYDVKM. V shed 8 bases and J shed 4 bases, with 6 bases lying between them. The CDR3 extends over 10 amino acids. As DNA, the CDR3 is TGTGCCAGCGGCAAGTACGAGCAGTACTTC. Translation gives CASGKYEQYF.

This clone came up a few times. The chain links TRBV9 to TRBJ1-1; 7 bases are shared with TRBD1. Germline V gene data show CDR1 as SGDLS and CDR2 as YYNGEE. V lost 4 bases to trimming and J lost 1 base; unmatched junction nucleotides: 7. CDR3 length: 15 amino acids. CDR3 region: CASSPRDRQNTEAFF. CDR3 coding DNA: TGTGCCAGCAGCCCGCGGGACAGACAGAACACTGAAGCTTTCTTT.

V usage is TRBV27 and J usage is TRBJ1-4, with TRBD1 identical over 7 bases. The CDR3 is 14 residues long. Germline trimming cut 8 bases from V and 8 bases from J; bases unmatched to any gene: 11. Germline assignment: CDR1 MNHEY and CDR2 SMNVEV (reference sequence). CDR3 sequence (DNA): TGTGCCAGCGGCCTGCAAGGGGGCCGAGAAAAACTGTTTTTT. This codes for CASGLQGGREKLFF.

This chain uses TRBV5-1 with TRBJ2-5; 16 bases align to TRBD2. The CDR3 runs to 16 residues. The junction had 2 bases not matched to a gene; V was cut back by 3 bases and J by 3 bases. Germline CDR1 SGHRS, CDR2 YFSETQ. The CDR3 loop reads CASSSGLAGGEETQYF. CDR3 nucleotide sequence: TGCGCCAGCAGCTCGGGACTAGCGGGAGGGGAAGAGACCCAGTACTTC.

This rearrangement joins TRBV6-5 to TRBJ2-7; 7 positions agree with TRBD2. Germline CDR1 reads MNHEY; CDR2 reads SVGAGI. The V segment lost 2 bases and the J segment 2 bases; nucleotides outside the gene matches: 9. CDR3 size: 16 residues. CDR3 in DNA: TGTGCCAGCAGTTACGGAGGGAGGGGTGGAGCCTACGAGCAGTACTTC. Protein: CASSYGGRGGAYEQYF.

The rearrangement joins TRBV13 to TRBJ2-1, with 13 bases lining up with TRBD2. V was pared by 5 bases and J by 7 bases, with 11 bases of the junction left unmatched. This CDR3 has 17 residues. CDR1 and CDR2 from the germline V gene are PRHDT and FYEKMQ (reference sequence). The CDR3 sequence: CASSIIPGLAGLNEQFF. The DNA for the CDR3 is TGTGCCAGCAGCATCATCCCGGGACTAGCGGGATTAAATGAGCAGTTCTTC. The complete variable domain, with remaining parts taken from reference TRBV13 and TRBJ2-1, reads AAGVIQSPRHLIKEKRETATLKCYPIPRHDTVYWYQQGPGQDPQFLISFYEKMQSDKGSIPDRFSAQQFSDYHSELNMSSLELGDSALYFCASSIIPGLAGLNEQFFGPGTRLTVL.

The V and J genes are TRBV6-5 and TRBJ2-7; tentative D call: TRBD2 (5 bases). This CDR3 is built from 14 residues. Between the trimmed V and J ends, which lost 4 bases and 0 bases, there was a span of 10 bases. Germline loops: CDR1 MNHEY, CDR2 SVGAGI. For the CDR3, the DNA is TGTGCCAGCAGTTCGACGGCGGGCTCCTACGAGCAGTACTTC. Amino acids: CASSSTAGSYEQYF.

This sequence joins TRBV5-1 and TRBJ2-1; 12 bases are shared with TRBD2. The CDR3 has 16 amino acids. V trimming: 4 bases; J trimming: 1 base; junction bases outside the gene matches: 3. Germline CDR1 is SGHRS and CDR2 is YFSETQ. The CDR3 DNA reads as TGCGCCAGCAGCGTCCTAGCGGGAGGGTCCTACAATGAGCAGTTCTTC. Protein sequence: CASSVLAGGSYNEQFF.

CDR3 region: CASSLAGDVRLDRAKNIQYF. The CDR3 region has the DNA TGTGCCAGCAGCTTGGCCGGGGATGTCCGACTCGATAGAGCCAAAAACATTCAGTACTTC. The chain joins TRBV5-5 to TRBJ2-4; a possible D gene is TRBD2 (5 bases). Germline CDR1 reads SGHKS; CDR2 reads YYEKEE (reference sequence). V was cut by 0 bases and J by 0 bases, with 22 bases left in between. The CDR3 runs 20 residues.

The chain carries TRBV2 and TRBJ1-5; 11 positions agree with TRBD1. The CDR3 has 14 amino acids. Trimming cost V 5 bases and J 4 bases; bases outside gene matches: 1. Germline V lookup: CDR1 SNHLY, CDR2 FYNNEI. CDR3 protein: CASSWDRGNQPQHF. Here the CDR3 DNA reads TGTGCCAGCAGTTGGGACAGGGGGAATCAGCCCCAGCATTTT.

V and J are TRBV9 and TRBJ2-6; 10 bases fit TRBD1. Trimming removed 3 bases from V and 3 bases from J; junction bases left unmatched: 3. Germline CDR1 reads SGDLS; CDR2 reads YYNGEE. The CDR3 consists of 16 residues. The CDR3 is CASSGQGALGANVLTF. DNA for the CDR3: TGTGCCAGCAGCGGACAGGGGGCGCTTGGGGCCAACGTCCTGACTTTC.

This clone has only a few counts. The chain is built from TRBV7-9 and TRBJ1-4; no firm D call. This CDR3 spans 13 amino acids. Looked up from germline, CDR1 is SEHNR and CDR2 is FQNEAQ (reference sequence). Trimming shortened V by 5 bases and J by 8 bases, and 12 bases separated the two germline ends. The CDR3 sequence: CASSVGTGEKLFF. Written as DNA, the CDR3 is TGTGCCAGCAGCGTAGGAACGGGGGAAAAACTGTTTTTT.

The chain carries TRBV19 and TRBJ2-3, with D hard to call. Trimming left V 7 bases short and J 3 bases short, with 11 bases between. Germline V lookup: CDR1 LNHDA, CDR2 SQIVND (reference sequence). This CDR3 has 13 residues. For the CDR3, the DNA is TGTGCCAGTAAGAAGATCGCGACAGATACGCAGTATTTT. Protein: CASKKIATDTQYF. Together with reference TRBV19 and TRBJ2-3, the CDR3 gives the full variable domain: DGGITQSPKYLFRKEGQNVTLSCEQNLNHDAMYWYRQDPGQGLRLIYYSQIVNDFQKGDIAEGYSVSREKKESFPLTVTSAQKNPTAFYLCASKKIATDTQYFGPGTRLTVL.

The sample holds one count of this clone. J is TRBJ2-5 and V is TRBV19; 9 positions agree with TRBD1. Looked up from germline, CDR1 is LNHDA and CDR2 is SQIVND (reference sequence). This CDR3 has 17 amino acids. The V and J ends lost 4 bases and 5 bases, in that order; junction bases with no gene match: 14. CDR3 residues: CASSTYLGQGIDETQYF. The CDR3 DNA sequence: TGTGCCAGTAGTACTTACCTTGGACAGGGGATAGATGAGACCCAGTACTTC.

This clone was seen only a few times. The chain couples TRBV6-5 to TRBJ1-1; weak D call: TRBD1 (5 bases). Per germline, CDR1 MNHEY and CDR2 SVGAGI. V was trimmed by 7 bases and J by 3 bases, leaving 15 bases between them. The CDR3 totals 14 residues. The CDR3 region has the DNA TGTGCCAGCAACAAAAACCCCAGGGACACTGAAGCTTTCTTT. It encodes CASNKNPRDTEAFF.

The chain carries TRBV7-9 and TRBJ2-1, with 10 positions matching TRBD2. With V trimmed by 8 bases and J by 7 bases, 5 bases remained unmatched. The CDR3 contains 13 residues. CDR1 and CDR2 (germline): SEHNR, FQNEAQ (reference sequence). The CDR3 bases are TGTGCCAGCCCCGGGACTAGCGAGAATGAGCAGTTCTTC. This codes for CASPGTSENEQFF.

This clone has just a few counts. This chain joins TRBV5-1 and TRBJ2-2; 10 bases are shared with TRBD2. Germline V gene lookup returns CDR1 SGHRS and CDR2 YFSETQ. V was pared by 6 bases and J by 7 bases, with 12 bases of the junction left unmatched. The length of the CDR3 is 16 residues. CDR3 residues: CASNPIAGGYGGELFF. The CDR3 DNA reads TGCGCCAGCAACCCCATAGCGGGAGGATATGGCGGGGAGCTGTTTTTT.

Comments on this clone: At one end, the junction sequence differs from germline, possibly due to a read error. The chain carries TRBV7-9 and TRBJ2-7; 7 nucleotides align to TRBD1. Germline V lookup: CDR1 SEHNR, CDR2 FQNEAQ (reference sequence). The CDR3 has 12 residues. CDR3 nucleotides: TGTTCCAGCAGCTTCCCCGAGGGGGCGCAGTACTTC. Translation gives CSSSFPEGAQYF. The entire variable domain, with the rest obtained from reference TRBV7-9 and TRBJ2-7, is as follows: DTGVSQNPRHKITKRGQNVTFRCDPISEHNRLYWYRQTLGQGPEFLTYFQNEAQLEKSRLLSDRFSAERPKGSFSTLEIQRTEQGDSAMYLCSSSFPEGAQYFGPGTRLTVT.

This chain links TRBV5-1 with TRBJ2-7; TRBD1 matches at 9 bases. Germline CDR1 reads SGHRS; CDR2 reads YFSETQ. This CDR3 is built from 15 residues. With 3 bases clipped from V and 4 bases from J, the junction kept 8 bases outside the gene matches. The CDR3 coding sequence is TGCGCCAGCAGCTCTACCACAGGGGGCGGGTACGAGCAGTACTTC. Translating it yields CASSSTTGGGYEQYF.